This T cell receptor (beta chain) emerged from a study of T cell repertoires in cytomegalovirus infection. On the study more broadly: Recently identified HLA-C-restricted and well-studied HLA-B-restricted CMV epitopes were used.

TCRdb independently ran MiXCR on the reads; one entry per CDR3 protein. The sample has 75,000 to 100,000 distinct CDR3 sequences; 25% to 35% are singletons. V lost 1 base and J 6 bases, leaving 14 bases between the germline ends. This CDR3 region has 15 residues. CDR1 is SGHAT and CDR2 is FQDESV in the germline V gene (reference sequence). This clonotype showed up many times. Its matching antigen is unknown. The input for sequencing was CD8+ T cells from cultured PBMCs, taken from culture after CMV antigen stimulation. This sequence joins TRBV11-1 and TRBJ2-3; unclear D gene. The origin of this receptor is a human donor in good health (CMV status not recorded). Some clones in this sample may be carry-over from other donors' samples. The CDR3 loop reads CASSLVGGETDTQYF. Written as DNA, the CDR3 is TGTGCCAGCAGCTTAGTGGGCGGAGAGACCGATACGCAGTATTTT.